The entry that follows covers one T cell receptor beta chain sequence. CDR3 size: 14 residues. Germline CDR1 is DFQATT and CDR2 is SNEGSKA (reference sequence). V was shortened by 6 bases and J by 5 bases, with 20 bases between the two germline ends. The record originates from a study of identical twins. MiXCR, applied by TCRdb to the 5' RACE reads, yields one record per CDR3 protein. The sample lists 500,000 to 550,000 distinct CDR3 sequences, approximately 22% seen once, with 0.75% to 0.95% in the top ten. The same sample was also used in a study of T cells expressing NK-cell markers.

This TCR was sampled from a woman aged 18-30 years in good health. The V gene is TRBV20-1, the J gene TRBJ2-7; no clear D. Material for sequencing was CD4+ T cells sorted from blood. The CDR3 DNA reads TGCAGTGCCCTAGAACTATCCCCGGGCAACGAGCAGTACTTC. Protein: CSALELSPGNEQYF.